This T cell receptor (beta chain) was sequenced in a study of T cell repertoires in cytomegalovirus infection. Study context: In public TCR beta signatures, there were indications of both CMV infection and matching HLA type. The study, taken as a whole, reports: The cumulative frequency of public TCR beta families distinguished individuals who carried CMV together with the relevant HLA.

In regard to this clonotype: Its specificity is unknown.

Germline CDR1 LGHNT, CDR2 FRNRAP. Trimming took 5 bases from V and 4 from J, leaving 9 bases between them. The CDR3 has 13 amino acids. TCRdb re-called the reads through MiXCR, storing one row per CDR3 protein. The data contain fewer than 950,000 distinct CDR3 sequences, roughly 33% of them seen just once; the ten biggest clones take up 9.5% to 15%. The rearrangement joins TRBV12-5 to TRBJ1-3; perhaps TRBD1 as D (6 bases). The sequence came from a human donor in good health (CMV status not recorded). Some clones in this sample may be carry-over from other donors' samples. Here the sequenced sample was cultured CD8+ T cells from PBMCs, taken from culture after CMV antigen stimulation. The CDR3 spells CASGGGIGNTIYF. The CDR3 nucleotides are TGTGCTAGTGGTGGGGGCATCGGAAACACCATATATTTT.